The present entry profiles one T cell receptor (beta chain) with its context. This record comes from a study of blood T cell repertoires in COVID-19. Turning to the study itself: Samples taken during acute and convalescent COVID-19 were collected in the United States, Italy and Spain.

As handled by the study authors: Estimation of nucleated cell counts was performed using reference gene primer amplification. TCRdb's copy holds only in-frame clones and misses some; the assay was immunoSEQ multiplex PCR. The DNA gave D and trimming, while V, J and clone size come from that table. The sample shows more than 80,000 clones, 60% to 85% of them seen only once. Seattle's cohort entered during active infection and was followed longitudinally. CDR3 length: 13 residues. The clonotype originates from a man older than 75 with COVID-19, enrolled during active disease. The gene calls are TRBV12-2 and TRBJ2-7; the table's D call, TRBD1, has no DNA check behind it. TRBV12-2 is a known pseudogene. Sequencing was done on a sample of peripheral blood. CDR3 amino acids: CASRLGGQGEQYF. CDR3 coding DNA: TGTGCAAGTCGCTTAGGTGGACAGGGCGAGCAGTACTTC.